This TCR beta chain stems from a study of blood T cells in healthy people across ages. This CDR3 is built from 11 residues. Per the germline V gene, CDR1 is SQVTM and CDR2 is ANQGSEA. Trimming left V 7 bases short and J 0 bases short, with 7 bases between. Through a sample-barcoded 5' primer and a J-beta primer mix, a second PCR was run for roughly 6 to 11 cycles. Via MiXCR, TCRdb re-called the 5' RACE reads, giving one row per CDR3 protein. Here the sample spans about 1.7 million distinct CDR3 sequences, 25% to 30% being singletons. The table lists this clonotype with many counts. The sequencing input was blood. The source is a woman aged 25 to 39 in good health. The chain has TRBV29-1 and TRBJ2-7; TRBD2 is a possible D gene (5 bases). CDR3 sequence reads: CSGGFSYEQYF. CDR3 DNA: TGCAGCGGCGGGTTCTCCTACGAGCAGTACTTC.